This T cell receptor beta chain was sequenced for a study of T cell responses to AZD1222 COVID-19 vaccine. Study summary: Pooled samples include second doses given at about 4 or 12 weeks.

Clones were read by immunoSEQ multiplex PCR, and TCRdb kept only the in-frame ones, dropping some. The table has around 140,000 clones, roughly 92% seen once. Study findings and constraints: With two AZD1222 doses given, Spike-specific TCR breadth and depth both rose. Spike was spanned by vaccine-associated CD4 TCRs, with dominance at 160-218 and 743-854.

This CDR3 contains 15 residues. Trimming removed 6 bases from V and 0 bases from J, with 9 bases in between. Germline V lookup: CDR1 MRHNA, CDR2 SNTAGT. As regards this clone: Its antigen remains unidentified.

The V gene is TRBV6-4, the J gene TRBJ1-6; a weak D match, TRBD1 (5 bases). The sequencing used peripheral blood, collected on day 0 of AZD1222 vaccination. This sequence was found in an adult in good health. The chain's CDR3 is CASRAGSSYNSPLHF. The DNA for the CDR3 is TGTGCCAGCAGGGCAGGGAGCTCCTATAATTCACCCCTCCACTTT.